This TCR beta chain appears in the sequencing data of a study of persistence of HIV-infected CD4 T cells. For the study at large: Two participants gave one leukapheresis sample; others gave up to about 180 mL blood repeatedly.

Sequencing used immunoSEQ version 4 in survey mode. TCRdb's table, derived via immunoSEQ multiplex PCR, lists solely in-frame clones and lacks some. The repertoire holds 45,000 to 55,000 clones, with 75% to 85% as singletons. The stimulus was lysate of CMV-infected fibroblasts, about 10 ug/mL. CD40L/CD69 double-negative CD45RO-high memory CD4+ T cells were collected. Anti-CD28/CD49d costimulation, CD40-blocking antibody and enfuvirtide were given to CD8-depleted PBMCs for 15 to 20 hours. V was pared by 5 bases and J by 0 bases, with 3 bases of the junction left unmatched. The CDR3 consists of 15 residues. Germline CDR1 reads MNHEY; CDR2 reads SVGAGI. This clone has a single count. Its antigen is currently unknown. Different DNA sequences within this sample yield the same CDR3.

Sequencing was performed on CD4+ T cells sorted from PBMCs after roughly 19-hour stimulation, taken from a patient who received antiretroviral therapy. The source of this sequence is an adult man with HIV who was CMV-seropositive. This chain joins TRBV6-5 and TRBJ1-1; TRBD1 matches 10 bases. DNA of the CDR3: TGTGCCAGCAGTAGACAGGGGGCGATGAACACTGAAGCTTTCTTT. Its protein is CASSRQGAMNTEAFF.